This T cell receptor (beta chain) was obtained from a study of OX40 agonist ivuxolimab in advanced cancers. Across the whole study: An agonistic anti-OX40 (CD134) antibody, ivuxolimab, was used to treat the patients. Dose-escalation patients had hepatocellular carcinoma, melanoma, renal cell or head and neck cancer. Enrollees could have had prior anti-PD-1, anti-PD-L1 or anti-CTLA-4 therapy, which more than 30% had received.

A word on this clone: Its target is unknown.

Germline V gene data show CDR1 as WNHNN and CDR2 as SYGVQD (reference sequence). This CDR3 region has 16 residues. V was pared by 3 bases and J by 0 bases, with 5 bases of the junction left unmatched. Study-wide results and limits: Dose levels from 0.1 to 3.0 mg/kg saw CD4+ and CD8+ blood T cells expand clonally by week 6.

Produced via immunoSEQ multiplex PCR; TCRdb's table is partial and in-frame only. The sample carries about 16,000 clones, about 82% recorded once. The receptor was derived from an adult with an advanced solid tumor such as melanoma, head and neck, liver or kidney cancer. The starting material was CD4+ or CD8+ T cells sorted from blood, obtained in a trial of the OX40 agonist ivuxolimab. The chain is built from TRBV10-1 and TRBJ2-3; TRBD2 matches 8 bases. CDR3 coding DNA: TGCGCCAGCAGTGATATTAGCGGGACTAGCACAGATACGCAGTATTTT. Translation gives CASSDISGTSTDTQYF.